Below are 23 T cell receptor beta chains sequenced from a single sample in a study of cytomegalovirus exposure and HLA in healthy donors. The protocol was immunoSEQ multiplex PCR, while the TCRdb copy is restricted to in-frame clones and leaves out a portion. The repertoire holds about 69,000 clones, with 96% as singletons. The sequenced sample consisted of PBMCs. Receptors were obtained from a young woman in good health and CMV-seropositive.

V gene TRBV11-3 combines with J gene TRBJ2-7; D perhaps matches TRBD2 (6 bases). The germline V and J ends were trimmed by 1 base and 3 bases, with 10 bases remaining between them. Germline lookup yields CDR1 SGHNT and CDR2 YENEEA. The CDR3 spans 14 residues. The CDR3 here is CASSLGSGVYEQYF. The CDR3 nucleotides are TGTGCCAGCAGCTTAGGCTCGGGGGTCTACGAGCAGTACTTC.

The J gene is TRBJ1-5, the V gene TRBV27; no reliable D call. This CDR3 is built from 14 residues. Deletions cut 11 bases from V and 2 bases from J, with 16 bases between. Germline loops: CDR1 MNHEY, CDR2 SMNVEV (reference sequence). CDR3 nucleotide sequence: TGTGCCTGCGCCCCGGGCGGGGGCAATCAGCCCCAGCATTTT. Protein: CACAPGGGNQPQHF.

The chain links TRBV7-9 to TRBJ2-7; the match to TRBD1 covers 7 bases. Germline V lookup: CDR1 SEHNR, CDR2 FQNEAQ (reference sequence). V lost 1 base to trimming and J lost 0 bases; unmatched junction nucleotides: 6. The CDR3 is made up of 16 amino acids. CDR3 protein: CASSLGQGVHSYEQYF. The CDR3, as DNA: TGTGCCAGCAGCTTAGGGCAGGGGGTTCACTCCTACGAGCAGTACTTC.

The chain has TRBV7-9 and TRBJ2-7; D might be TRBD2 (5 bases). The length of the CDR3 is 13 residues. From germline, CDR1 is SEHNR and CDR2 FQNEAQ (reference sequence). V was cut by 2 bases and J by 3 bases, with 8 bases left in between. In DNA form, the CDR3 reads TGTGCCAGCAGCTTACCGGGGAGCTACGAGCAGTACTTC. Amino acid sequence: CASSLPGSYEQYF. The full variable domain, in which reference TRBV7-9 and TRBJ2-7 provide the parts outside the CDR3, is DTGVSQNPRHKITKRGQNVTFRCDPISEHNRLYWYRQTLGQGPEFLTYFQNEAQLEKSRLLSDRFSAERPKGSFSTLEIQRTEQGDSAMYLCASSLPGSYEQYFGPGTRLTVT.

The chain uses TRBV9 and TRBJ1-1; the D is unclear. The CDR3 length is 18 residues. V shed 0 bases and J shed 2 bases, with 20 bases lying between them. Germline values: CDR1 SGDLS, CDR2 YYNGEE. CDR3 DNA sequence: TGTGCCAGCAGCGTAGGCGCAGGCCCGACCCCCCGAAACACTGAAGCTTTCTTT. Protein sequence: CASSVGAGPTPRNTEAFF.

The chain couples TRBV7-9 to TRBJ1-3; D unclear. Between the trimmed V and J ends, which lost 1 base and 7 bases, there was a span of 5 bases. The CDR3 totals 12 residues. Germline assignment: CDR1 SEHNR and CDR2 FQNEAQ (reference sequence). This CDR3 reads CASSLERNTIYF. For the CDR3, the DNA is TGTGCCAGCAGCTTAGAGCGGAACACCATATATTTT.

The rearrangement links TRBV9 to TRBJ1-1, with TRBD1 matching 7 bases. Germline CDR1 is SGDLS and CDR2 is YYNGEE. CDR3 length: 13 amino acids. Trimming took 4 bases from V and 7 from J; bases not matched to a gene: 7. CDR3 in amino acids: CASSSTGWGEAFF. In DNA, the CDR3 is TGTGCCAGCAGCTCGACAGGGTGGGGTGAAGCTTTCTTT.

The chain joins TRBV9 to TRBJ2-5; possibly TRBD1 for D (6 bases). Deletions cut 0 bases from V and 5 bases from J, with 14 bases between. This CDR3 region has 15 residues. Germline CDR1 reads SGDLS; CDR2 reads YYNGEE. The CDR3 reads CASSVGPQGWETQYF. For the CDR3, the DNA is TGTGCCAGCAGCGTAGGGCCACAGGGCTGGGAGACCCAGTACTTC.

The rearrangement joins TRBV4-2 to TRBJ2-7, with 7 bases fitting TRBD2. The CDR3 spans 15 residues. The germline V gene has CDR1 LGHNA and CDR2 YNFKEQ. V was pared by 1 base and J by 7 bases, with 10 bases of the junction left unmatched. DNA of the CDR3: TGTGCCAGCAGCCAAGCTAGCGGAAATAGCGTGGAGCAGTACTTC. This translates into CASSQASGNSVEQYF.

CDR3 residues: CASSLGLQYEQYF. The CDR3 region has the DNA TGTGCCAGCAGTTTGGGGCTTCAATACGAGCAGTACTTC. V and J are TRBV2 and TRBJ2-7, with D possibly matching TRBD1 (5 bases). There are 13 residues in the CDR3. Between the trimmed V and J ends, which lost 5 bases and 4 bases, there was a span of 12 bases. From germline, CDR1 is SNHLY and CDR2 FYNNEI.

The chain uses TRBV28 and TRBJ2-7; D unresolved. V lost 6 bases and J lost 10, with 13 bases in between. The V gene's germline CDR1 is MDHEN and CDR2 SYDVKM. CDR3 length: 11 residues. As DNA, the CDR3 is TGTGCCAGCAGCCGAGACGACACACAGTACTTC. It encodes CASSRDDTQYF.

The chain links TRBV29-1 to TRBJ2-3, with D perhaps matching TRBD2 (6 bases). Trimming removed 3 bases from V and 8 bases from J, with 9 bases in between. Germline V gives CDR1 SQVTM, CDR2 ANQGSEA. This CDR3 comprises 11 residues. The CDR3 sequence: CSVEDGGTQYF. The CDR3 bases are TGCAGCGTTGAGGACGGGGGTACGCAGTATTTT.

The CDR3 loop reads CASSATGFYEKLFF. The CDR3 nucleotides are TGTGCCAGCAGTGCAACAGGGTTTTATGAAAAACTGTTTTTT. The rearrangement links TRBV27 to TRBJ1-4, with D perhaps matching TRBD1 (6 bases). The CDR3 is 14 residues long. Trimming removed 5 bases at V and 6 bases at J, with 13 bases between. From germline, CDR1 is MNHEY and CDR2 SMNVEV (reference sequence).

V usage is TRBV18 and J usage is TRBJ2-1, with D uncertain. Germline V CDR1 and CDR2: KGHSH, LQKENI. This CDR3 comprises 13 residues. The ends were cut back, 0 bases at V and 8 bases at J, with 8 bases in the middle. The CDR3: CASSPPQYHEQFF. In DNA form, the CDR3 reads TGTGCCAGCTCACCACCGCAGTACCATGAGCAGTTCTTC.

This clone occurred once. The V call is TRBV28, the J call TRBJ2-3; 12 nucleotides line up with TRBD2. After removal of 3 bases from V and 0 bases from J, the junction contained 4 bases not matched to a gene. Looked up from germline, CDR1 is MDHEN and CDR2 is SYDVKM. The CDR3 is made up of 17 amino acids. The DNA of the CDR3 is TGTGCCAGCAGTTTTTCTAGCGGGAGGGTTAGCACAGATACGCAGTATTTT. Translated: CASSFSSGRVSTDTQYF.

CDR3 coding DNA: TGTGCCAGCAGCTTATATTCGCGGACTAGCGGGAACACCGGGGAGCTGTTTTTT. Its protein product is CASSLYSRTSGNTGELFF. The chain has TRBV7-9 and TRBJ2-2, with 10 bases that match TRBD2. With V trimmed by 2 bases and J by 1 base, 7 bases remained unmatched. Germline CDR1 reads SEHNR; CDR2 reads FQNEAQ (reference sequence). This CDR3 has 18 residues.

The sample holds one count of this clone. This chain joins TRBV27 and TRBJ1-1; D is unclear. The V end lost 2 bases, the J end lost 4 bases, and 8 bases lay between the germline ends. The germline gives CDR1 MNHEY, CDR2 SMNVEV (reference sequence). The CDR3 is 13 residues long. The CDR3 nucleotides read TGTGCCAGCAGTTTAACTGGGAGCACTGAAGCTTTCTTT. This sequence encodes CASSLTGSTEAFF.

The rearrangement joins TRBV30 to TRBJ2-5; D might be TRBD1 (7 bases). This CDR3 contains 13 residues. V lost 0 bases, J lost 5 bases, and 10 bases lay in between. Germline V gives CDR1 GTSNPN, CDR2 SVGIG (reference sequence). The CDR3 coding sequence is TGTGCCTGGAGTGTACAGGGGAGGGAGACCCAGTACTTC. Encoded protein: CAWSVQGRETQYF.

The chain links TRBV9 to TRBJ2-1; no firm D call. V was clipped by 5 bases and J by 0 bases, with 15 bases between them. CDR1 and CDR2 (germline): SGDLS, YYNGEE. The CDR3 sequence is 16 residues long. The CDR3 is CASSKETRFSYNEQFF. CDR3 coding DNA: TGTGCCAGCAGTAAAGAAACCAGGTTCTCCTACAATGAGCAGTTCTTC.

The rearrangement links TRBV7-3 to TRBJ2-3, with D perhaps TRBD2 (6 bases). This CDR3 contains 15 residues. The germline gives CDR1 SGHTA, CDR2 FQGTGA. V lost 1 base, J lost 3 bases, and 11 bases lay in between. The CDR3: CASSLIGGMTDTQYF. CDR3 DNA: TGTGCCAGCAGCTTAATTGGGGGGATGACAGATACGCAGTATTTT.

V usage is TRBV7-3 and J usage is TRBJ2-3, with TRBD2 matching over 8 bases. The CDR3 contains 15 residues. V gave up 1 base and J gave up 3 bases; unmatched junction bases: 3. Germline assignment: CDR1 SGHTA and CDR2 FQGTGA. DNA of the CDR3: TGTGCCAGCAGCTTAAACGGGAGGGAAACAGATACGCAGTATTTT. It specifies CASSLNGRETDTQYF.

This clone was seen a handful of times. The gene calls are TRBV30 and TRBJ1-5; 8 bases match TRBD1. J lost 7 bases, V lost 1 base, and 6 bases had no gene match. Germline V gene data show CDR1 as GTSNPN and CDR2 as SVGIG (reference sequence). The CDR3 contains 14 residues. In DNA, the CDR3 is TGTGCCTGGAGTGAGGACAGGGTATTGCAGCCCCAGCATTTT. This translates into CAWSEDRVLQPQHF.

The V and J genes are TRBV5-4 and TRBJ2-5; tentative D call: TRBD1 (5 bases). Germline values: CDR1 SGHNT, CDR2 YYREEE (reference sequence). The CDR3 runs to 15 residues. V was cut by 0 bases and J by 7 bases, with 16 bases left in between. The CDR3 region is CASSLAQSQGATQYF. Written as DNA, the CDR3 is TGTGCCAGCAGCTTGGCCCAGTCTCAGGGCGCGACCCAGTACTTC.